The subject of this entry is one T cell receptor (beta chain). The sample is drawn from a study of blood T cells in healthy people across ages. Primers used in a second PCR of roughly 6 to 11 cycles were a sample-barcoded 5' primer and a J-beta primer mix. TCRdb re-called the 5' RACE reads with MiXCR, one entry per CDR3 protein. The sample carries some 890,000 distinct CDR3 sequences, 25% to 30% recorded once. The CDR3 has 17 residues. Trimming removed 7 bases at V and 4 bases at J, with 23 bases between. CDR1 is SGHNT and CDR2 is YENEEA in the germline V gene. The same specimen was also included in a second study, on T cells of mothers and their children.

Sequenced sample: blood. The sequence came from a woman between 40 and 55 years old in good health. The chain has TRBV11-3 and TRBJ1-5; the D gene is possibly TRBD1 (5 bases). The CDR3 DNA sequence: TGTGCCAGCACCTCCCCGGGGCGGGGTAGAGGGAATCAGCCCCAGCATTTT. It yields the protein CASTSPGRGRGNQPQHF.